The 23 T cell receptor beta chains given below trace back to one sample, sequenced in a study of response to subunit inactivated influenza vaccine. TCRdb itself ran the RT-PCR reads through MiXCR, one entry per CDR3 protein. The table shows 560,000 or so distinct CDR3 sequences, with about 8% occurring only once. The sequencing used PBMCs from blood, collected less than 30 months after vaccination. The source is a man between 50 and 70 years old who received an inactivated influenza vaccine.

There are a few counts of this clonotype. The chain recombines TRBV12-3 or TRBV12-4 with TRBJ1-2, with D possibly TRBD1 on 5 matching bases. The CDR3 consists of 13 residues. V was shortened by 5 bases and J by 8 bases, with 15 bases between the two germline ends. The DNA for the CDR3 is TGTGCCAGCAGTCCGGCAGGGCGCGGGGGCTACACCTTC. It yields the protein CASSPAGRGGYTF.

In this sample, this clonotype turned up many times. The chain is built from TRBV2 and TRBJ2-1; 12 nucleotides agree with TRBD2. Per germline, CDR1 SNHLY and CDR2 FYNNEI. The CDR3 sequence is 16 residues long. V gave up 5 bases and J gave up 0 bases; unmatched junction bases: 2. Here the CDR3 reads CASSRLAGASYNEQFF. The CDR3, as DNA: TGTGCCAGCAGTCGACTAGCGGGGGCCTCCTACAATGAGCAGTTCTTC.

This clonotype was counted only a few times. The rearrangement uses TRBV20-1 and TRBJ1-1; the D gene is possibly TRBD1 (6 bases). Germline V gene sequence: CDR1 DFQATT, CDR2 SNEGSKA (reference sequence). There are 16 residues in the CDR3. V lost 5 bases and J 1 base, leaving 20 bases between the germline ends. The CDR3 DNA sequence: TGCAGTGCTTTGGCCCCCTTCGGCAGGGGGAACACTGAAGCTTTCTTT. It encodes CSALAPFGRGNTEAFF.

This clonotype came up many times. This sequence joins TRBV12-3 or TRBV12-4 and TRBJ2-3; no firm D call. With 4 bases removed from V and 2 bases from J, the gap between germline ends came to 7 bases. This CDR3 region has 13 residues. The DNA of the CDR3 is TGTGCCAGCAGTTCCGCTTACACAGATACGCAGTATTTT. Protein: CASSSAYTDTQYF.

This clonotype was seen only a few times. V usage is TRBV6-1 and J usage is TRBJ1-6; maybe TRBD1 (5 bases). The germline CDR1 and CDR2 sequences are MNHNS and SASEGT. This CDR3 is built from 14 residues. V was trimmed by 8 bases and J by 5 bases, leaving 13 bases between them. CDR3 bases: TGTGCCAGCGTCCTGACAGAGAATAATTCACCCCTCCACTTT. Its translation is CASVLTENNSPLHF.

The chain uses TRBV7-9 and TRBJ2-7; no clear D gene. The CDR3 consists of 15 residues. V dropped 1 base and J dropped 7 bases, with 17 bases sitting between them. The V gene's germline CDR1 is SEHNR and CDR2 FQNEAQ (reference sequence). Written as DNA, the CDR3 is TGTGCCAGCAGCTTAGATAGATCAATGGGTTCGGAGCAGTACTTC. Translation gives CASSLDRSMGSEQYF.

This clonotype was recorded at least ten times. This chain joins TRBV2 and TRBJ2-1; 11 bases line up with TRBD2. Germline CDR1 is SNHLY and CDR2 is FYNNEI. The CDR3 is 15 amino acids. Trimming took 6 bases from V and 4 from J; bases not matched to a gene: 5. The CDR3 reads CASRLLAGEYNEQFF. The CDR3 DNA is TGTGCCAGCAGGCTACTAGCGGGGGAATACAATGAGCAGTTCTTC.

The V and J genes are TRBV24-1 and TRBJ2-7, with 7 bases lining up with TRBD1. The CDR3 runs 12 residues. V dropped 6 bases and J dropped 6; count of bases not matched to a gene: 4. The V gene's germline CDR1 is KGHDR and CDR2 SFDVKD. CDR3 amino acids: CATSPGGGEQYF. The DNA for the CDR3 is TGTGCCACCAGTCCAGGGGGTGGCGAGCAGTACTTC.

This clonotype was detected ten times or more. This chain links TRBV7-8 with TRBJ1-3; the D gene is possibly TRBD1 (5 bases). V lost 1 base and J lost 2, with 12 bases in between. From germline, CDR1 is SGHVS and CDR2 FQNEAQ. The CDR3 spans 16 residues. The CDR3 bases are TGTGCCAGCAGCTTAGGTCGGGGCAAGCCTGGAAACACCATATATTTT. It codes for CASSLGRGKPGNTIYF.

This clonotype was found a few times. The CDR3 reads CASSFSGVGNQPQHF. CDR3 DNA sequence: TGTGCCAGCAGCTTTAGTGGGGTCGGCAATCAGCCCCAGCATTTT. The chain combines TRBV5-5 with TRBJ1-5, with D uncertain. CDR1 SGHKS and CDR2 YYEKEE come from the germline V gene (reference sequence). The CDR3 consists of 15 residues. V dropped 2 bases and J dropped 2 bases, with 11 bases sitting between them.

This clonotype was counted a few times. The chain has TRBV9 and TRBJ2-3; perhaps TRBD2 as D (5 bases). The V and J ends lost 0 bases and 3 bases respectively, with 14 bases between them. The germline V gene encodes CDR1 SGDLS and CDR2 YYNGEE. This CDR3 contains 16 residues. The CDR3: CASSVGGRFRTDTQYF. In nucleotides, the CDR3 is TGTGCCAGCAGCGTAGGAGGGAGATTCAGAACAGATACGCAGTATTTT.

CDR3 nucleotide sequence: TGTGCCAGCTGGGTGGGGAGTGCGACTTGGCATGAGCAGTTCTTC. It specifies CASWVGSATWHEQFF. The chain is built from TRBV5-6 and TRBJ2-1, with a weak D call TRBD2 (5 bases). CDR1 and CDR2 (germline): SGHDT, YYEEEE. This CDR3 has 15 amino acids. V was pared by 7 bases and J by 8 bases, with 22 bases between.

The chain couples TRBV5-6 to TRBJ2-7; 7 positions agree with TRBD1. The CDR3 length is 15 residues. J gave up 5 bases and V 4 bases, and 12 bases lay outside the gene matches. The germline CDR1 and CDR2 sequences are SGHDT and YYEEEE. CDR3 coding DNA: TGTGCCAGCAGCCTGGGGACAGAGGGGCTTAACGAGCAGTACTTC. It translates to CASSLGTEGLNEQYF.

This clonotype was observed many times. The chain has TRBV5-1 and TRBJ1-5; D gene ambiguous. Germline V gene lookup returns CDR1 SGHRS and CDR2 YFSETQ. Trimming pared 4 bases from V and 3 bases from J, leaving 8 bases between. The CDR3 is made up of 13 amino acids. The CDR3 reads CASSAGDNQPQHF. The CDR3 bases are TGCGCCAGCAGCGCCGGAGACAATCAGCCCCAGCATTTT.

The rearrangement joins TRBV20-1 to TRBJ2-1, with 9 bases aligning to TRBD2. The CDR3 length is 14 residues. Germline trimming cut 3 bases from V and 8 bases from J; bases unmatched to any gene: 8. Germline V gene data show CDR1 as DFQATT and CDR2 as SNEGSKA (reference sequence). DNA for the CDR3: TGCAGTGCTAGGGGGGGACTAGCCCTCGATGAGCAGTTCTTC. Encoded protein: CSARGGLALDEQFF.

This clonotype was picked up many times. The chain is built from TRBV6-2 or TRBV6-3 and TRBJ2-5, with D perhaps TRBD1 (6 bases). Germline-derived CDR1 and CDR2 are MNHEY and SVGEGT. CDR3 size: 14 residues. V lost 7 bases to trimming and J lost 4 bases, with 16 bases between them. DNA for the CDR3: TGTGCCAGCACAAAGAGGGGGTTGGCAGAGACCCAGTACTTC. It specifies CASTKRGLAETQYF.

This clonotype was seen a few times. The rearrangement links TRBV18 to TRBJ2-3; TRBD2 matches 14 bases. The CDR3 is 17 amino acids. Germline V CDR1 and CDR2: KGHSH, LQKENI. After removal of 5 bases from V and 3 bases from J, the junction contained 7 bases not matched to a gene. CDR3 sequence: CASSKRGTSGRTDTQYF. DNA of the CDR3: TGTGCCAGCTCAAAGCGAGGGACTAGCGGGAGAACAGATACGCAGTATTTT.

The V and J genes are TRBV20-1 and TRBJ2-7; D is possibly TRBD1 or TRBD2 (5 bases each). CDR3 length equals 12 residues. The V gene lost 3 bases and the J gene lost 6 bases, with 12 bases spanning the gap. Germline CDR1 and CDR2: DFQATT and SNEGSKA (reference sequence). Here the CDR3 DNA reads TGCAGTGCTAGTATCAGGGAGCGCGAGCAGTACTTC. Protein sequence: CSASIREREQYF.

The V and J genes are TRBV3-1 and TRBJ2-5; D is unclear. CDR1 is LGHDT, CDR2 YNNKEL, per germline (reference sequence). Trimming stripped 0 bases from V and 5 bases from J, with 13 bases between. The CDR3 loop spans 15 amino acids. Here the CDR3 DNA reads TGTGCCAGCAGCCAAGACGGGCCAGATCACGAGACCCAGTACTTC. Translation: CASSQDGPDHETQYF.

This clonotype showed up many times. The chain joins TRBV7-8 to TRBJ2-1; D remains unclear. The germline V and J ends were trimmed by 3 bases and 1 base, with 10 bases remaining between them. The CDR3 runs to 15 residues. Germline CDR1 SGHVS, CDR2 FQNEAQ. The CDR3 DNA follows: TGTGCCAGCAGCTTCAGCGCCTCTTCCTACAATGAGCAGTTCTTC. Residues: CASSFSASSYNEQFF.

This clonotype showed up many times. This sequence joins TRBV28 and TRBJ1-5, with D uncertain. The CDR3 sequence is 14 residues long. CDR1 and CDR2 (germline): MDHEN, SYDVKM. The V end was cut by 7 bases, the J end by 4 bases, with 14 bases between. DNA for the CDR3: TGTGCCAGCACCCTGGAGGTGGCGAATCAGCCCCAGCATTTT. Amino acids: CASTLEVANQPQHF.

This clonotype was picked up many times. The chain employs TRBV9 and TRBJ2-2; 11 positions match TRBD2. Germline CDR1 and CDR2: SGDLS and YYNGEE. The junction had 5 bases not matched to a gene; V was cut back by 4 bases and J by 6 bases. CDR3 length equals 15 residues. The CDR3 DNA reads TGTGCCAGCAGCTCCACTAGCGGGAGTGCCGGGGAGCTGTTTTTT. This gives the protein CASSSTSGSAGELFF.

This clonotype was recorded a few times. The CDR3, as DNA: TGTGCCAGCAGCCAGCCCGGACAGGCACTAGCCAAAAACATTCAGTACTTC. It yields the protein CASSQPGQALAKNIQYF. The V gene is TRBV3-1, the J gene TRBJ2-4; 7 nucleotides line up with TRBD1. The CDR3 extends over 17 amino acids. V lost 3 bases to trimming and J lost 0 bases; unmatched junction nucleotides: 8. The V gene's germline CDR1 is LGHDT and CDR2 YNNKEL (reference sequence).